Sequencing of this T cell receptor (beta chain) was carried out in a study of blood T cell repertoires in COVID-19 (dated by TCRdb to the early 2020s). As for the study more broadly: Collaborator samples came from the United States, Italy and Spain and covered acute and convalescent phases of COVID-19. A freely available public database, intended as a resource for researchers studying the immune response to SARS-CoV-2, is where the repertoires were released. Samples came from the ongoing ImmuneRACE study (first 160 participants) plus 1,254 subjects from 6 global collaborators. HLA class I and class II types, where available, came from metadata supplied by the sample provider rather than from assay-based typing. The material from the prospective study consisted of cDNA or gDNA derived from T cells, B-cell-depleted T cells, or PBMCs. Subjects who had been exposed to COVID-19, were actively infected with it, or had recovered from it provided the deeply sampled blood TCRbeta repertoires that made up the dataset. The sample metadata nearly always contained a de-identified subject ID, COVID-19 status, age in years and sex. General conclusions and limits of the study: Clinical and demographic metadata were provided uncurated, with the amount varying by source and participant.

Measured from the cysteine to the phenylalanine, the CDR3 is 17 residues long. Here the CDR3 DNA is all that survives: 51 bases in frame from base 1. Via the germline V gene, CDR1 is LGHNT and CDR2 FRNRAP. Relative to germline, V is missing 1 base and J is missing 4 bases, with 6 bases of the junction outside any gene match. This clone was seen only a few times. The antigen it recognizes is unknown. No qualities accompany the bases; no much larger clone lies one base away. Whole blood was collected in K2EDTA tubes by collaborating institutions according to the institutions' own protocols. Collaborator samples were shipped for TCRbeta analysis as frozen whole blood, isolated PBMCs, or DNA extracted from either sample type. TCRbeta CDR3 regions were amplified from genomic DNA using the immunoSEQ Assay, a bias-controlled multiplex PCR. On the authors' methods: Within the assay, amplification of reference gene primers was used to estimate how many nucleated cells each sample contained. To quantify the absolute abundance of each unique TCRbeta CDR3 rearrangement, sequence reads were collapsed and filtered. For each sample, productive Simpson clonality was calculated as the square root of Simpson's diversity index over productive rearrangements. TCRdb provides this immuneACCESS table in a form limited to in-frame rearrangements. Some clones are lacking; in checked studies, under half of them reflect an unresolved V gene, and why the rest are absent is not known. V, J and clone size are those of that table, while D and trimming were read from the DNA. The sample contains 200,000 to 250,000 clones, more than 75% of them found a single time. Of the sample, over 2.5% is held by the ten largest clones.

Sequencing was done on a sample of peripheral blood. The chain uses TRBV12-5 and TRBJ1-6; 8 nucleotides in the junction match TRBD1. The origin of this receptor is a man aged 60 to 75 with acute or convalescent COVID-19. The nucleotides read TGTGCTAGTGGTTTGGGAGACAGGGGTTTTTATAATTCACCCCTCCACTTT. It encodes CASGLGDRGFYNSPLHF.